The 2 T cell receptor beta chains in this list originate from one sample, sequenced in a study of cytomegalovirus exposure and HLA in healthy donors. PCR employed 60 Vbeta and 13 Jbeta primers. Profiling relied on immunoSEQ multiplex PCR, and the TCRdb table lists in-frame clones only, not all of them. The profile shows 100,000 or so clones, around 79% of them singletons. Sequencing used PBMCs. The receptors here all came from a woman aged 40 to 50 in good health and CMV-seronegative.

J is TRBJ1-6 and V is TRBV7-9; D is uncertain. CDR1 and CDR2 from the germline V gene are SEHNR and FQNEAQ (reference sequence). The CDR3 runs to 16 residues. Trimming shortened V by 5 bases and J by 2 bases, and 13 bases separated the two germline ends. The CDR3 bases are TGTGCCAGCAGCGCGACGTCGGGAGCCTATAATTCACCCCTCCACTTT. Amino acid sequence: CASSATSGAYNSPLHF.

The chain combines TRBV27 with TRBJ2-6; D is ambiguous. Trimming left V 3 bases short and J 4 bases short, with 4 bases between. Germline assignment: CDR1 MNHEY and CDR2 SMNVEV (reference sequence). This CDR3 is built from 13 residues. The CDR3: CASSFEGANVLTF. As DNA, the CDR3 is TGTGCCAGCAGTTTTGAGGGGGCCAACGTCCTGACTTTC.